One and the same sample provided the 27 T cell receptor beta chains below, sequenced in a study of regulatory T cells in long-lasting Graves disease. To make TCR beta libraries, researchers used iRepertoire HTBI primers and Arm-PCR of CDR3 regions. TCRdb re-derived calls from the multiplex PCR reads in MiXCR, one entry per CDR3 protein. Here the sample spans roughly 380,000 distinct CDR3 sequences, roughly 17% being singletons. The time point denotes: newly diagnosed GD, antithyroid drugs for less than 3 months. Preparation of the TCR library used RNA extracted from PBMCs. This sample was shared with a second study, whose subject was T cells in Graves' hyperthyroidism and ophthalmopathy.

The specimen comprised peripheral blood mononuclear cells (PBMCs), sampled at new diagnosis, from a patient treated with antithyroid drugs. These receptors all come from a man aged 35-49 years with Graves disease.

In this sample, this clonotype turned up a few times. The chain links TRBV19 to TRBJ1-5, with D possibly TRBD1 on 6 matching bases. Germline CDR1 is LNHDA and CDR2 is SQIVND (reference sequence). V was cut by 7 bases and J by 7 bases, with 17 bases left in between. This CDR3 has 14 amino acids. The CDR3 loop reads CASTYVGGGQPQHF. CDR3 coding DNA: TGTGCCAGTACCTACGTGGGGGGCGGGCAGCCCCAGCATTTT.

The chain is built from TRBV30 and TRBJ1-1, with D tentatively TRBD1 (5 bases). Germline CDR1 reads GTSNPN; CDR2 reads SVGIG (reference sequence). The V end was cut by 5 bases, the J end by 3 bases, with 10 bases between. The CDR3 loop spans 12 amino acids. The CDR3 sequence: CAWSQGYTEAFF. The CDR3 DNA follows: TGTGCCTGGTCCCAGGGCTACACTGAAGCTTTCTTT.

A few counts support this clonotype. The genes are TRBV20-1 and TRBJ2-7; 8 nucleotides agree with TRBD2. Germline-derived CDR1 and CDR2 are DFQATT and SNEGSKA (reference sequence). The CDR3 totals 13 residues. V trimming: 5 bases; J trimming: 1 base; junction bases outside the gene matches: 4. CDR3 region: CSALSGSSYEQYF. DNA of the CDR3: TGCAGTGCTCTAAGCGGGAGTTCCTACGAGCAGTACTTC.

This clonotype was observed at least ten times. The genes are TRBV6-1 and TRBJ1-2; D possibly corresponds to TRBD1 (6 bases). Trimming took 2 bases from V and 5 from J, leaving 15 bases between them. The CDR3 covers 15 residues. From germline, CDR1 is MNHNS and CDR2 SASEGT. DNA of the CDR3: TGTGCCAGCAGTGAAAGAGAGGACAGCCGTTATGGCTACACCTTC. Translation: CASSEREDSRYGYTF.

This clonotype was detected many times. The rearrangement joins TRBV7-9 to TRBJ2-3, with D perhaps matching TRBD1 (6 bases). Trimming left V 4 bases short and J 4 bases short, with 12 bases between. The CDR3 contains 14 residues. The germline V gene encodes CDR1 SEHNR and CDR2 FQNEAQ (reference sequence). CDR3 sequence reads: CASSSRGGSDTQYF. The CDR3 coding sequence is TGTGCCAGCAGCTCCAGGGGCGGATCAGATACGCAGTATTTT.

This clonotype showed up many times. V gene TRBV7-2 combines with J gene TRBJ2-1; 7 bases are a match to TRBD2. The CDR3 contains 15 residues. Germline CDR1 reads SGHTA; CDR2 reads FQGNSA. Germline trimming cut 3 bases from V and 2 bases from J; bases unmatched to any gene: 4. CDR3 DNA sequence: TGTGCCAGCAGCTTTCTAGCGGATGCCTACAATGAGCAGTTCTTC. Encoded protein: CASSFLADAYNEQFF.

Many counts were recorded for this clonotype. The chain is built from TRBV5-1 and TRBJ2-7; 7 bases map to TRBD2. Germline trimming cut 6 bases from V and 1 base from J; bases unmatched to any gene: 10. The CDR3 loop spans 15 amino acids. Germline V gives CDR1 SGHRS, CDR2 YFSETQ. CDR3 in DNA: TGCGCCAGCAACGGGGATGGGCGGGGGTCCTACGAGCAGTACTTC. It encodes CASNGDGRGSYEQYF.

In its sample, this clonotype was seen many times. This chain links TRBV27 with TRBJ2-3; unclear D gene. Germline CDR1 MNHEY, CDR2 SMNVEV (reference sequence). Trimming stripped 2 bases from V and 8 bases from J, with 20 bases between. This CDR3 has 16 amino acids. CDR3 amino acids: CASSLRASSPPATQYF. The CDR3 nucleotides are TGTGCCAGCAGTTTACGGGCCAGCAGTCCCCCTGCTACGCAGTATTTT.

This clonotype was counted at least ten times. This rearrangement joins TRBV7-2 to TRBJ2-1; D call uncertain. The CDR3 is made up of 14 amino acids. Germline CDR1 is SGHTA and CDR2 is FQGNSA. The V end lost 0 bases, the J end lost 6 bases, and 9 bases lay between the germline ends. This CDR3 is CASSLARLGNEQFF. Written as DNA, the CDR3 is TGTGCCAGCAGCTTAGCTAGGCTGGGCAATGAGCAGTTCTTC.

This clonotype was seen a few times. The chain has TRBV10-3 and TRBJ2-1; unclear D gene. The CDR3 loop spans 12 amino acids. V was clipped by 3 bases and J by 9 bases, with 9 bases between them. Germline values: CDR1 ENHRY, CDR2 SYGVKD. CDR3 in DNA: TGTGCCATCAGTGATACCTTGAGTGAGCAGTTCTTC. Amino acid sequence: CAISDTLSEQFF.

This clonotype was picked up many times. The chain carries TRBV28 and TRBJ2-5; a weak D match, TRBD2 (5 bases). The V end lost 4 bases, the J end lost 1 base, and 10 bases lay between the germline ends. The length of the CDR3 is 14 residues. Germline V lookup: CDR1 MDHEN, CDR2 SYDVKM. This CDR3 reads CASSSLGIQETQYF. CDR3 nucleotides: TGTGCCAGCAGTTCACTAGGTATCCAAGAGACCCAGTACTTC.

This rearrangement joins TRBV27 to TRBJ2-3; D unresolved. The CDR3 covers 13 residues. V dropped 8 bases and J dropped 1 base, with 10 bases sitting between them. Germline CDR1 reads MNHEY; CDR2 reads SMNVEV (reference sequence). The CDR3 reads CASGTPGTDTQYF. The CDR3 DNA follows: TGTGCCAGCGGCACTCCTGGCACAGATACGCAGTATTTT.

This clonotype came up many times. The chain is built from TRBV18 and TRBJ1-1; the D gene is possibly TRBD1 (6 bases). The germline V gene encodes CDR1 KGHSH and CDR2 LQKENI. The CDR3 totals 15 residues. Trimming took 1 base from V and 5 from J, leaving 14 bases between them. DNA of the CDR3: TGTGCCAGCTCACCACTGCCCAGGGGTGGTACTGAAGCTTTCTTT. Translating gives CASSPLPRGGTEAFF.

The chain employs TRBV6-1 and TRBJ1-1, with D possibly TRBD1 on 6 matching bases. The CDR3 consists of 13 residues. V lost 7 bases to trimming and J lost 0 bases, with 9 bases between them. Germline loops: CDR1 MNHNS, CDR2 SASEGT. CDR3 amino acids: CASIRGMNTEAFF. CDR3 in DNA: TGTGCCAGCATTAGGGGGATGAACACTGAAGCTTTCTTT.

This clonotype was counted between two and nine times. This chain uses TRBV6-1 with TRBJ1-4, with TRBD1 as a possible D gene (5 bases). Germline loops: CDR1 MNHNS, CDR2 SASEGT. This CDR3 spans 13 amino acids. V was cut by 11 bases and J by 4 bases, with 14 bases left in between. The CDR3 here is CASRGGGNEKLFF. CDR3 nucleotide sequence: TGTGCCTCCCGTGGGGGTGGTAATGAAAAACTGTTTTTT.

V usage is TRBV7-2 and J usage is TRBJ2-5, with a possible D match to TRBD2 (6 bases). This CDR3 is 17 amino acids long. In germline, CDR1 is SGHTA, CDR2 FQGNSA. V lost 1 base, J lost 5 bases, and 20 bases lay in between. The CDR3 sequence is CASSLVGASFGGETQYF. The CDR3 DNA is TGTGCCAGCAGCTTAGTTGGAGCTTCCTTTGGGGGGGAGACCCAGTACTTC.

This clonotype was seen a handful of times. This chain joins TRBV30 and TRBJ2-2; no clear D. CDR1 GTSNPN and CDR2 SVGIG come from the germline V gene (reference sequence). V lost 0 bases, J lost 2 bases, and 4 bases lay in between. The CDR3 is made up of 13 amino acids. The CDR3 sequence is CAWSVSNTGELFF. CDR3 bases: TGTGCCTGGAGTGTCAGTAACACCGGGGAGCTGTTTTTT.

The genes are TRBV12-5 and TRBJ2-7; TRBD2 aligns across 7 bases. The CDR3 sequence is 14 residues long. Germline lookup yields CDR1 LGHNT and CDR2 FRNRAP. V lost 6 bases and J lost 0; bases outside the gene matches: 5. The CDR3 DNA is TGTGCTAGTGGCTTCGGGGGGTTCTCCTACGAGCAGTACTTC. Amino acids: CASGFGGFSYEQYF.

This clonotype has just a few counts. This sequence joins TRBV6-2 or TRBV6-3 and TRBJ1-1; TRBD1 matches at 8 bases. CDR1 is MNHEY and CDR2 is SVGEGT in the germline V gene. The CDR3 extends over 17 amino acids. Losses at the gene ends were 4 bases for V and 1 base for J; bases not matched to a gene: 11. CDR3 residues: CASSFSRQGPQNTEAFF. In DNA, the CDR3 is TGTGCCAGCAGTTTCAGCAGACAGGGGCCCCAGAACACTGAAGCTTTCTTT.

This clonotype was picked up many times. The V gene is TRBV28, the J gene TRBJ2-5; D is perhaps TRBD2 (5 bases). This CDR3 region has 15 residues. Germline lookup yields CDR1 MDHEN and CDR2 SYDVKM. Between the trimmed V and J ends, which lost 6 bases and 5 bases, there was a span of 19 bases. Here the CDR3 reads CASSPPKDRRETQYF. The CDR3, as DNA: TGTGCCAGCAGCCCTCCTAAGGATCGGAGGGAGACCCAGTACTTC.

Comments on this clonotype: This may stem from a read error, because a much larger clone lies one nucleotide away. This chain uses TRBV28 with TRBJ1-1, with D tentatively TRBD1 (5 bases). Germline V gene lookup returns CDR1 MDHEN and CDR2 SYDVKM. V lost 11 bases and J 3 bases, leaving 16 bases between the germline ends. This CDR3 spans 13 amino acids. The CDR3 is CAVMVSGHTEAFF. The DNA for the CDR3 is TGTGCCGTAATGGTTTCAGGGCACACTGAAGCTTTCTTT.

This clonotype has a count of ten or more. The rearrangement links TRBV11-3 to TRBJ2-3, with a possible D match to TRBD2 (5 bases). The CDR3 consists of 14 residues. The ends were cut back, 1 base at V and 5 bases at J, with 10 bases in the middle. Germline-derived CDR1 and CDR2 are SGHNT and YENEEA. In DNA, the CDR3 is TGTGCCAGCAGCTTAGTCGGGGTGGGAGATACGCAGTATTTT. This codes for CASSLVGVGDTQYF.

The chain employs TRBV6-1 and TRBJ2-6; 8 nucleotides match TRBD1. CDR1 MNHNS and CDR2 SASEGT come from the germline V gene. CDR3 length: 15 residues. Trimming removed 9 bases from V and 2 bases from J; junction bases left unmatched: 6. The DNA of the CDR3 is TGTGCCAGTCAGGGGGCCAGAACTGGGGCCAACGTCCTGACTTTC. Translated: CASQGARTGANVLTF.

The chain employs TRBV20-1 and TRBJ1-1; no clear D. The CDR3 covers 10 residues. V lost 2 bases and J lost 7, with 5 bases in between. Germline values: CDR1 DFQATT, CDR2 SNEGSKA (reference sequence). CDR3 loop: CSARPYEAFF. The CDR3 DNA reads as TGCAGTGCTAGACCGTATGAAGCTTTCTTT.

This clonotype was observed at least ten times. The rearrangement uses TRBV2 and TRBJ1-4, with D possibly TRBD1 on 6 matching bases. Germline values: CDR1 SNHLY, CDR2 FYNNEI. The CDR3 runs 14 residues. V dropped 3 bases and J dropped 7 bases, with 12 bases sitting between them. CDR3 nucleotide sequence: TGTGCCAGCAGTGAGAGGCGGGGGCCTGAAAAACTGTTTTTT. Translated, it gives CASSERRGPEKLFF.

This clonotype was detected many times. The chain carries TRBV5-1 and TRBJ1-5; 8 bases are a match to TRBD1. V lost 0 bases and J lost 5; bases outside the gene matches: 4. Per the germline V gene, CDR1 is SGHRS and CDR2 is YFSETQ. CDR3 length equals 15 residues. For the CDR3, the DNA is TGCGCCAGCAGCTTGGTTCCAGGGGGCTATCAGCCCCAGCATTTT. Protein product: CASSLVPGGYQPQHF.

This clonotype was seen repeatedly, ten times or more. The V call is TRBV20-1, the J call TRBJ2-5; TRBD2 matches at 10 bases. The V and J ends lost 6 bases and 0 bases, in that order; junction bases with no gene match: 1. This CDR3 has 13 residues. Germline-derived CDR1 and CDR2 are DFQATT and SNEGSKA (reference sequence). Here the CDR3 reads CSALAGNQETQYF. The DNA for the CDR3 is TGCAGTGCACTAGCGGGGAACCAAGAGACCCAGTACTTC.